The clone carrying this T cell receptor beta chain was picked up many times. This record belongs to a study of T cells in Graves' hyperthyroidism and ophthalmopathy. TCR beta CDR3 region amplification was performed from RNA transcripts. The HTBI primer set was used in a first-round RT-PCR of the TCR CDR3. MiXCR, applied by TCRdb to the multiplex PCR reads, yields one record per CDR3 protein. The data show a few hundred thousand distinct CDR3 sequences, 15% to 20% seen once. Germline V gene sequence: CDR1 KGHDR, CDR2 SFDVKD. The CDR3 has 14 residues. Between the trimmed V and J ends, which lost 3 bases and 6 bases, there was a span of 12 bases.

The sequenced material came from blood. The clonotype was recovered from a woman between 40 and 50 years old with Graves' ophthalmopathy. The chain links TRBV24-1 to TRBJ2-3; unclear D gene. CDR3 sequence: CATSDPLGFDTQYF. CDR3 in DNA: TGTGCCACCAGTGATCCCCTGGGATTTGATACGCAGTATTTT.